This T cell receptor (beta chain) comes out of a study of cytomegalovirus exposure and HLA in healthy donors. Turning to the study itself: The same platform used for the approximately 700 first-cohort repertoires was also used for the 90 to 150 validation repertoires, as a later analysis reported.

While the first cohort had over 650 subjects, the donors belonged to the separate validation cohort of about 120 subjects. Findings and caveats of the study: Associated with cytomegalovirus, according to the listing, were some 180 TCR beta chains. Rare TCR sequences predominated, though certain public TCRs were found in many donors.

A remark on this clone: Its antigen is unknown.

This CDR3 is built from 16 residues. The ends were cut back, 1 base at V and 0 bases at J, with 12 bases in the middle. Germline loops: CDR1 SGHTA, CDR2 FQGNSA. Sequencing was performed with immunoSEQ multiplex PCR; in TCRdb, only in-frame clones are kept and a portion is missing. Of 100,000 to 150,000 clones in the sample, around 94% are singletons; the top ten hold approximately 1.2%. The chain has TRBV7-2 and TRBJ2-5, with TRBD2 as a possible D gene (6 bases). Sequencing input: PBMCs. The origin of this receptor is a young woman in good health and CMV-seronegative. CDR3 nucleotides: TGTGCCAGCAGCTTAGAGGCGGGACGGTACCAAGAGACCCAGTACTTC. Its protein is CASSLEAGRYQETQYF.